This T cell receptor beta chain was found in a study of T-cell reconstitution after alpha-beta-depleted transplantation in children. Study-wide points: About two months after transplant, alpha-beta T cells reportedly came from several hundred expanded graft clones. Once a year had passed after transplant, T-cell counts and diversity came mostly from newly produced T cells.

Unique molecular identifiers were built into the TCRbeta library. Each CDR3 protein gets one entry after TCRdb re-called the PCR reads with MiXCR. The profile shows hundreds of thousands of distinct CDR3 sequences, about 26% of them singletons. The CDR3 has 13 residues. The germline V gene encodes CDR1 MNHEY and CDR2 SMNVEV (reference sequence). V trimming: 8 bases; J trimming: 4 bases; junction bases outside the gene matches: 8. This clonotype was seen many times. Antigen: not known. The clonotype was recovered from a girl aged 2 to 9 with Fanconi anemia, due to receive a stem cell transplant. This material consisted of PBMCs, taken before TCRalphabeta/CD19-depleted stem cell transplant. V and J are TRBV27 and TRBJ2-7; 7 bases map to TRBD1. CDR3 bases: TGTGCCAGCGGGCGAGGGGGCGGGTACGAGCAGTACTTC. It yields the protein CASGRGGGYEQYF.